This T cell receptor (beta chain) emerged from a study of shared clonotypes between healthy human individuals. With respect to this clone: The antigen is unknown.

There were no recent acute infections or vaccinations among the donors, who were healthy HIV-negative adults. Sequencing used immunoSEQ multiplex PCR; TCRdb keeps in-frame clones, though not all of them. The table includes 2,500,000 or so clones, 93% detected once. Study-wide results and limits: An effect of sequencing depth on clonotype sharing among donors was expected.

The CDR3 has 15 residues. The trim removed 6 bases at V and 0 bases at J, leaving 8 bases unmatched. The V gene's germline CDR1 is SQVTM and CDR2 ANQGSEA. The genes are TRBV29-1 and TRBJ2-7, with TRBD1 matching over 10 bases. This clonotype originated in a man between 18 and 35 years old in good health. Some clones in this sample may be carry-over from other donors' samples. Source material: naive CD4+ T cells from PBMCs. The sample's subset: CD45RA+ positively selected. CDR3 DNA sequence: TGCAGCGTCCTTGGACAGGGGGACTTCTCCTACGAGCAGTACTTC. Translating it yields CSVLGQGDFSYEQYF.